The 31 T cell receptor beta chains presented below share a single source sample, sequenced in a study of blood T cells in healthy people across ages (dated by TCRdb to the mid-2010s). Library creation used 5' RACE. The sequencer was an Illumina HiSeq 2500. A second about 7 to 12 cycle PCR used a sample-barcoded 5' primer and a J-beta primer mix. TCRdb handled the public reads itself, with Q25 trimming in fastp and clone calling in MiXCR, and kept productive beta chains. Each CDR3 protein appears once, grouped with its most common genes and DNA. The sample profile shows 600,000 or so distinct CDR3 sequences; less than 60% of them were found once. 20% to 25% of the sample is taken by the ten largest. Input material: blood. The receptors stem from a man older than 75 in good health.

The gene calls are TRBV27 and TRBJ2-6; no firm D call. V was clipped by 5 bases and J by 0 bases, with 5 bases between them. The germline V gene encodes CDR1 MNHEY and CDR2 SMNVEV (reference sequence). CDR3 length: 14 amino acids. The CDR3 reads CASSVVSGANVLTF. The DNA of the CDR3 is TGTGCCAGCAGTGTGGTCTCTGGGGCCAACGTCCTGACTTTC.

This clonotype was counted a single time. V is TRBV7-8 and J is TRBJ2-3; maybe TRBD1 (6 bases). Between the trimmed V and J ends, which lost 5 bases and 0 bases, there was a span of 15 bases. Looked up from germline, CDR1 is SGHVS and CDR2 is FQNEAQ. This CDR3 contains 16 residues. The CDR3 region is CASSHPRGRSTDTQYF. DNA of the CDR3: TGTGCCAGCAGCCACCCCAGGGGCAGAAGCACAGATACGCAGTATTTT.

CDR3 DNA sequence: TGTGCCATCAGAAGAGAAGGGACCCGCGGCTACACCTTC. Protein: CAIRREGTRGYTF. V is TRBV10-3 and J is TRBJ1-2, with a weak D call TRBD1 (5 bases). The CDR3 covers 13 residues. From germline, CDR1 is ENHRY and CDR2 SYGVKD. The V end was cut by 6 bases, the J end by 8 bases, with 16 bases between.

This clonotype was picked up one time. The J gene is TRBJ1-1, the V gene TRBV2; D gene uncertain. Germline CDR1 SNHLY, CDR2 FYNNEI. The CDR3 runs to 15 residues. V lost 4 bases to trimming and J lost 1 base, with 13 bases between them. CDR3 region: CASSVRSGGNTEAFF. DNA for the CDR3: TGTGCCAGCAGTGTGCGTAGTGGAGGGAACACTGAAGCTTTCTTT.

About this clonotype itself: The junction shows a germline mismatch at one end, possibly a read error. V gene TRBV27 combines with J gene TRBJ2-7; 9 bases line up with TRBD2. This CDR3 contains 14 residues. Germline CDR1 and CDR2: MNHEY and SMNVEV (reference sequence). In DNA form, the CDR3 reads TGTACCAGCAGTTTGGCGGGGGGGTCCTACGAGCAGTACTTC. Translation: CTSSLAGGSYEQYF.

This chain uses TRBV4-1 with TRBJ1-4, with 8 bases aligning to TRBD1. CDR3 length: 19 residues. Germline CDR1 is MGHRA and CDR2 is YSYEKL. The V and J ends lost 3 bases and 0 bases, in that order; junction bases with no gene match: 12. This chain's CDR3 is CASSQPKGTGDATNEKLFF. As DNA, the CDR3 is TGCGCCAGCAGCCAGCCGAAAGGGACAGGCGATGCAACTAATGAAAAACTGTTTTTT.

The gene calls are TRBV2 and TRBJ2-5; 10 bases fit TRBD1. Gene TRBJ2-7 matches the end of the DNA better, so the J call may be wrong. In germline, CDR1 is SNHLY, CDR2 FYNNEI. CDR3 length: 14 residues. The CDR3 nucleotides read TGTGCCAGCAGCGCCCGACAGGGGGCCCACGAGCAGTACTTC. As protein: CASSARQGAHEQYF.

The V gene is TRBV9, the J gene TRBJ1-2; 7 nucleotides agree with TRBD1. The V gene end was trimmed by 2 bases and the J gene end by 3 bases; junction bases not matched to a gene: 10. Germline assignment: CDR1 SGDLS and CDR2 YYNGEE. The CDR3 runs 16 residues. CDR3 nucleotides: TGTGCCAGCAGCGTCCCAACAATAACAGGGGACTATGGCTACACCTTC. It translates to CASSVPTITGDYGYTF.

This clonotype was seen many times. The CDR3 sequence is CAIRLESSYNEQFF. The CDR3 DNA follows: TGTGCCATCAGACTAGAAAGCTCCTACAATGAGCAGTTCTTC. V is TRBV10-3 and J is TRBJ2-1; possibly TRBD2 for D (5 bases). Germline loops: CDR1 ENHRY, CDR2 SYGVKD. V lost 6 bases to trimming and J lost 0 bases, with 9 bases between them. The CDR3 runs to 14 residues.

This chain connects TRBV12-3 or TRBV12-4 to TRBJ2-1, with D unclear. This CDR3 spans 12 amino acids. V was trimmed by 5 bases and J by 10 bases, leaving 12 bases between them. Here the CDR3 DNA reads TGTGCCAGCAGTCCCCCCCGGGTCGAGCAGTTCTTC. The encoded protein is CASSPPRVEQFF.

In the case of this clonotype: At one boundary the junction diverges from the germline segment, which might be a read error. This sequence joins TRBV7-9 and TRBJ1-2; D not resolved. In germline, CDR1 is SEHNR, CDR2 FQNEAQ (reference sequence). The length of the CDR3 is 13 residues. The chain's CDR3 is CASSASQRVGHTF. The DNA for the CDR3 is TGTGCCAGCAGCGCGAGTCAGAGGGTTGGCCACACCTTC.

This clonotype was found once. The chain combines TRBV9 with TRBJ2-3, with 8 bases aligning to TRBD2. This CDR3 spans 16 amino acids. J was trimmed by 6 bases and V by 0 bases; bases with no gene match: 9. Germline loops: CDR1 SGDLS, CDR2 YYNGEE. The CDR3 sequence is CASSVGGAGVADTQYF. The CDR3 DNA reads TGTGCCAGCAGCGTAGGGGGAGCGGGAGTTGCCGATACGCAGTATTTT.

V and J are TRBV4-3 and TRBJ2-7; the D is unclear. Germline CDR1 and CDR2: LGHNA and YSLEER. V lost 1 base and J 2 bases, leaving 9 bases between the germline ends. CDR3 size: 14 residues. CDR3 region: CASSQGPYPYEQYF. In DNA form, the CDR3 reads TGCGCCAGCAGCCAAGGACCTTACCCCTACGAGCAGTACTTC.

This clonotype was counted between two and nine times. The V and J genes are TRBV5-5 and TRBJ2-1, with 11 bases that match TRBD2. Germline CDR1 is SGHKS and CDR2 is YYEKEE (reference sequence). Losses at the gene ends were 4 bases for V and 3 bases for J; bases not matched to a gene: 3. This CDR3 is built from 15 residues. CDR3 coding DNA: TGTGCCAGCAGCCCTAGCGGGGGGTACTACAATGAGCAGTTCTTC. The encoded protein is CASSPSGGYYNEQFF.

V usage is TRBV7-2 and J usage is TRBJ2-4, with a weak D call TRBD1 (5 bases). The CDR3 sequence is 14 residues long. V gave up 1 base and J gave up 2 bases, with 6 bases separating them. Germline lookup yields CDR1 SGHTA and CDR2 FQGNSA. The chain's CDR3 is CASSLDRPKNIQYF. In DNA form, the CDR3 reads TGTGCCAGCAGCTTAGACAGGCCCAAAAACATTCAGTACTTC.

The sample holds a few counts of this clonotype. V gene TRBV6-2 or TRBV6-3 combines with J gene TRBJ2-1; 8 nucleotides align to TRBD2. The germline V gene encodes CDR1 MNHEY and CDR2 SVGEGT. The length of the CDR3 is 14 residues. Trimming at V came to 5 bases and at J to 9 bases, leaving 9 bases not matched to a gene. The CDR3 DNA sequence: TGTGCCAGCAGTCCCGAGGGACTAGTAACTGAGCAGTTCTTC. Protein sequence: CASSPEGLVTEQFF.

This clonotype has more than one count but fewer than ten. The rearrangement joins TRBV5-1 to TRBJ2-3; D unresolved. CDR3 length equals 15 residues. Germline V gene lookup returns CDR1 SGHRS and CDR2 YFSETQ. Trimming left V 0 bases short and J 2 bases short, with 10 bases between. CDR3 residues: CASSLERNPTDTQYF. The CDR3 nucleotides read TGCGCCAGCAGCTTGGAAAGGAACCCCACAGATACGCAGTATTTT.

The chain links TRBV20-1 to TRBJ2-7; TRBD2 aligns across 7 bases. The germline CDR1 and CDR2 sequences are DFQATT and SNEGSKA (reference sequence). Trimming at V came to 1 base and at J to 0 bases, leaving 9 bases not matched to a gene. The CDR3 loop spans 16 amino acids. The CDR3 reads CSARVGGRGPSYEQYF. The CDR3 DNA reads TGCAGTGCTAGAGTCGGCGGGAGAGGTCCCTCCTACGAGCAGTACTTC.

The table lists this clonotype with a count of one. The V call is TRBV2, the J call TRBJ2-2; either TRBD1 or TRBD2 may supply D (5 bases each). The CDR3 runs to 15 residues. The V end was cut by 4 bases, the J end by 5 bases, with 14 bases between. From germline, CDR1 is SNHLY and CDR2 FYNNEI. The CDR3 region is CASSGNGAPTGELFF. The DNA for the CDR3 is TGTGCCAGCAGTGGGAACGGGGCGCCGACCGGGGAGCTGTTTTTT.

This clonotype came up once. This chain connects TRBV5-6 to TRBJ1-6, with TRBD1 as a possible D gene (5 bases). There are 16 residues in the CDR3. Deletions cut 2 bases from V and 9 bases from J, with 18 bases between. CDR1 is SGHDT and CDR2 is YYEEEE in the germline V gene. As DNA, the CDR3 is TGTGCCAGCAGCTTCGTTGGGGCAGGAGGGGTTTCACCCCTCCACTTT. Residues: CASSFVGAGGVSPLHF.

As regards this clonotype: A much larger clone differs from this one at a single base, so this may be a read error. This chain links TRBV20-1 with TRBJ2-1; 7 nucleotides align to TRBD2. Germline V gene data show CDR1 as DFQATT and CDR2 as SNEGSKA (reference sequence). The CDR3 has 12 amino acids. The CDR3 sequence: CSAIRDYDEQFF. CDR3 bases: TGCAGTGCTATCCGGGACTACGATGAGCAGTTCTTC.

The rearrangement joins TRBV6-5 to TRBJ2-7; tentatively, D is TRBD2 (7 bases). Germline-derived CDR1 and CDR2 are MNHEY and SVGAGI. The CDR3 is 13 residues long. V gave up 4 bases and J gave up 10 bases, with 17 bases separating them. CDR3 coding DNA: TGTGCCAGCAGTTGCGGAGGGGGGGTCGGTCAGTACTTC. Amino acids: CASSCGGGVGQYF.

The J gene is TRBJ2-7, the V gene TRBV5-1; D gene ambiguous. CDR3 size: 15 residues. Trimming removed 0 bases from V and 3 bases from J, with 13 bases in between. Germline V CDR1 and CDR2: SGHRS, YFSETQ. CDR3 region: CASSLAVGNNYEQYF. The CDR3 DNA reads as TGCGCCAGCAGCTTGGCCGTTGGTAACAACTACGAGCAGTACTTC. The full variable domain, completed using reference TRBV5-1 and TRBJ2-7, is KAGVTQTPRYLIKTRGQQVTLSCSPISGHRSVSWYQQTPGQGLQFLFEYFSETQRNKGNFPGRFSGRQFSNSRSEMNVSTLELGDSALYLCASSLAVGNNYEQYFGPGTRLTVT.

The chain combines TRBV20-1 with TRBJ2-3; possibly TRBD2 for D (6 bases). The ends were cut back, 3 bases at V and 0 bases at J, with 16 bases in the middle. In germline, CDR1 is DFQATT, CDR2 SNEGSKA (reference sequence). This CDR3 is 16 amino acids long. CDR3 DNA sequence: TGCAGTGCTAGGGAAGTACGGGGGACCAGCACAGATACGCAGTATTTT. Its translation: CSAREVRGTSTDTQYF.

This clonotype was counted ten times or more. V gene TRBV7-9 combines with J gene TRBJ2-1; 7 nucleotides agree with TRBD2. V shed 5 bases, J shed 2 bases, and the junction held 3 bases outside the gene matches. CDR3 length: 14 amino acids. Germline V lookup: CDR1 SEHNR, CDR2 FQNEAQ (reference sequence). CDR3 region: CASSAGTTYNEQFF. The CDR3 region has the DNA TGTGCCAGCAGCGCCGGGACTACCTACAATGAGCAGTTCTTC. Using reference TRBV7-9 and TRBJ2-1 for the parts outside the CDR3, the full variable domain is DTGVSQNPRHKITKRGQNVTFRCDPISEHNRLYWYRQTLGQGPEFLTYFQNEAQLEKSRLLSDRFSAERPKGSFSTLEIQRTEQGDSAMYLCASSAGTTYNEQFFGPGTRLTVL.

In this sample, this clonotype turned up a few times. The V and J genes are TRBV5-1 and TRBJ2-1; either TRBD1 or TRBD2 may supply D (5 bases each). The V gene lost 0 bases and the J gene lost 6 bases, with 19 bases spanning the gap. This CDR3 is built from 17 residues. Germline V gene lookup returns CDR1 SGHRS and CDR2 YFSETQ. In nucleotides, the CDR3 is TGCGCCAGCAGCTTGGGTCTTATGGGGGAGCTGTGCAATGAGCAGTTCTTC. Its translation: CASSLGLMGELCNEQFF. Full variable domain (outside the CDR3, taken from reference TRBV5-1 and TRBJ2-1): KAGVTQTPRYLIKTRGQQVTLSCSPISGHRSVSWYQQTPGQGLQFLFEYFSETQRNKGNFPGRFSGRQFSNSRSEMNVSTLELGDSALYLCASSLGLMGELCNEQFFGPGTRLTVL.

This clonotype has only a few counts. The chain's CDR3 is CASSEETVYNEQFF. CDR3 in DNA: TGTGCCAGCAGTGAAGAGACGGTATACAATGAGCAGTTCTTC. V and J are TRBV25-1 and TRBJ2-1; no reliable D call. Germline CDR1 MGHDK, CDR2 SYGVNS. V lost 2 bases and J 4 bases, leaving 9 bases between the germline ends. The CDR3 totals 14 residues.

The chain joins TRBV7-9 to TRBJ1-1; D is unclear. Per germline, CDR1 SEHNR and CDR2 FQNEAQ (reference sequence). The V end lost 1 base, the J end lost 0 bases, and 9 bases lay between the germline ends. The CDR3 runs to 15 residues. As DNA, the CDR3 is TGTGCCAGCAGCTTAGGAGGAGTCTTGAACACTGAAGCTTTCTTT. Encoded protein: CASSLGGVLNTEAFF.

The gene calls are TRBV7-9 and TRBJ2-1; D unclear. Germline CDR1 and CDR2: SEHNR and FQNEAQ (reference sequence). V lost 6 bases, J lost 5 bases, and 8 bases lay in between. The CDR3 length is 12 residues. Here the CDR3 DNA reads TGTGCCAGCAGACTACTAAACAATGAGCAGTTCTTC. Translating it yields CASRLLNNEQFF.

With respect to this clonotype: A much larger clone differs by one base, so this may be a read error. The chain has TRBV6-6 and TRBJ1-4; 7 bases fit TRBD1. J was trimmed by 7 bases and V by 6 bases; bases with no gene match: 11. The CDR3 runs to 15 residues. CDR1 and CDR2 (germline): MNHNY, SVGAGI (reference sequence). CDR3 amino acids: CASRGDSGQGEKLFF. The DNA for the CDR3 is TGTGCCAGCAGGGGGGACAGTGGGCAGGGTGAAAAACTGTTTTTT.

A remark on this clonotype: Relative to the germline gene, one junction end is altered; a read error may explain this. The chain uses TRBV3-1 and TRBJ1-2; no reliable D call. Germline lookup yields CDR1 LGHDT and CDR2 YNNKEL (reference sequence). CDR3 size: 13 residues. CDR3 nucleotides: TGTACCAGCAGCCAAGATCTTTTGGGGGGCTACACCTTC. Translating it yields CTSSQDLLGGYTF. Full variable domain (rest looked up from reference TRBV3-1 and TRBJ1-2): DTAVSQTPKYLVTQMGNDKSIKCEQNLGHDTMYWYKQDSKKFLKIMFSYNNKELIINETVPNRFSPKSPDKAHLNLHINSLELGDSAVYFCTSSQDLLGGYTFGSGTRLTVV.